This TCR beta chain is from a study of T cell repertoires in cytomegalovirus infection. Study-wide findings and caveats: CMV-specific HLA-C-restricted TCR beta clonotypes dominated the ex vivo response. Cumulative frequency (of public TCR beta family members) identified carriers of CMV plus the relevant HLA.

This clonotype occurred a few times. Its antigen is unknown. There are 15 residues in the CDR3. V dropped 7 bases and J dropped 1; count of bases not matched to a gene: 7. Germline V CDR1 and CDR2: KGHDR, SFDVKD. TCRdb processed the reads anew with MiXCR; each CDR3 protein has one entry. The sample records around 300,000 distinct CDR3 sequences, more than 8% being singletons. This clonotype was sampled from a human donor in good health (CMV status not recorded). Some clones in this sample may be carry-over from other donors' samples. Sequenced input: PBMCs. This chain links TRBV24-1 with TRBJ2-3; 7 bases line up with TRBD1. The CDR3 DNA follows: TGTGCCACCAGCTTGGGACAGCCGGGCACAGATACGCAGTATTTT. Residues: CATSLGQPGTDTQYF.